Presented here are 24 T cell receptor beta chains from one specimen sequenced in a study of T cells in women clearing cervical HPV infection (dated by TCRdb to 2017 to 2018). Libraries were built with the immunoSEQ multiplex PCR assay. The source is immuneACCESS, and TCRdb retained only in-frame sequences with V and J called. Part of the clones is not carried over; for the studies checked, unresolved V genes explain less than half of this, and the remainder is unexplained. This sample's table contains roughly 40,000 clones. The ten largest account for less than 6% of the sample. Sequencing was performed on blood buffy coat. The receptors come from a woman aged 18-70 years with a cervical HPV16 infection that either progressed to CIN3+ or cleared (not recorded which).

As regards this clone: The read comes to an end 3 residues before the CDR3 does, leaving the germline J gene to fill in the end. The chain joins TRBV2 to TRBJ1-5, with D tentatively TRBD1 (6 bases). The CDR3 has 14 amino acids. Trimming left V 5 bases short and J 7 bases short, with 15 bases between. The V gene's germline CDR1 is SNHLY and CDR2 FYNNEI. CDR3 sequence reads: CASSSGGQGQPQHF. CDR3 DNA (partial): TGTGCCAGCAGTTCCGGGGGGCAGGGACAGCCC.

About this clone: With the read ending 3 residues before the CDR3 end, the germline J gene is used to fill in that end. The identical CDR3 is also encoded by other nucleotide sequences in the sample. V usage is TRBV19 and J usage is TRBJ1-1, with a possible D match to TRBD1 (6 bases). Looked up from germline, CDR1 is LNHDA and CDR2 is SQIVND (reference sequence). Trimming stripped 3 bases from V and 4 bases from J, with 12 bases between. This CDR3 has 14 amino acids. CDR3 sequence reads: CASSMAGGFTEAFF. Partial CDR3 DNA: TGTGCCAGTAGTATGGCGGGGGGCTTCACTGAA.

The CDR3 is CSVVGTSDSTDTQYF. The CDR3 bases that were read are TGCAGCGTTGTAGGGACTAGCGATAGCACAGATACG. The gene calls are TRBV29-1 and TRBJ2-3; the match to TRBD2 covers 10 bases. The CDR3 end is not reached by the read, which stops 3 residues before it; the germline J gene fills it in. This CDR3 spans 15 amino acids. Trimming cost V 4 bases and J 0 bases; bases outside gene matches: 4. Germline V gives CDR1 SQVTM, CDR2 ANQGSEA.

Turning to this clone: The read ends 3 residues shy of where the CDR3 ends; the end is completed using the germline J gene. The rearrangement joins TRBV28 to TRBJ2-7; D might be TRBD1 (5 bases). Trimming stripped 4 bases from V and 0 bases from J, with 16 bases between. Germline CDR1 is MDHEN and CDR2 is SYDVKM. This CDR3 region has 16 residues. The CDR3 reads CASSSSGAKSSYEQYF. Partial CDR3 DNA: TGTGCCAGCAGTTCCTCTGGGGCCAAGAGCTCCTACGAG.

Concerning this clone: The DNA ends 3 residues before the CDR3 does, and the rest of the CDR3 is filled in from the germline J gene. The genes are TRBV4-1 and TRBJ1-1, with D possibly TRBD1 on 5 matching bases. CDR1 and CDR2 (germline): MGHRA, YSYEKL. The CDR3 spans 18 residues. Trimming took off 4 bases at V and 6 bases at J, with 27 bases between the two ends. The sequenced part of the CDR3 DNA is TGCGCCAGCAGCCCCCGTGAAGAGCCAGGGAGAGGATTCGCTGAA. Translation: CASSPREEPGRGFAE. The full CDR3 sequence reads CASSPREEPGRGFAEAFF.

About this clone itself: From the germline J gene comes the end of the CDR3, since the read stops 3 residues before it. This sequence joins TRBV7-2 and TRBJ2-3; 12 positions match TRBD1. This CDR3 spans 14 amino acids. Germline CDR1 reads SGHTA; CDR2 reads FQGNSA. This CDR3 is CASSPGQGAKPQYF. The CDR3 DNA, read in part, is TGTGCCAGCAGCCCGGGACAGGGGGCTAAGCCG.

Partial CDR3 DNA: TGTGCCTGGAGTCCGACTGGTCTGAGCACAGATACG. Amino acid sequence: CAWSPTGLSTDT. The entire CDR3 sequence reads CAWSPTGLSTDTQYF. The chain combines TRBV30 with TRBJ2-3; D is uncertain. The CDR3 end is not reached by the read, which stops 3 residues before it; the germline J gene fills it in. Germline CDR1 and CDR2: GTSNPN and SVGIG (reference sequence). CDR3 length equals 15 residues. V lost 2 bases to trimming and J lost 0 bases, with 12 bases between them. Based on the CDR3 plus reference TRBV30 and TRBJ2-3, the full variable domain is SQTIHQWPATLVQPVGSPLSLECTVEGTSNPNLYWYRQAAGRGLQLLFYSVGIGQISSEVPQNLSASRPQDRQFILSSKKLLLSDSGFYLCAWSPTGLSTDTQYFGPGTRLTVL.

In the case of this clone: The DNA ends 3 residues before the CDR3 does, and the rest of the CDR3 is filled in from the germline J gene. V is TRBV28 and J is TRBJ2-1, with TRBD2 matching over 14 bases. This CDR3 spans 16 amino acids. Germline V gene lookup returns CDR1 MDHEN and CDR2 SYDVKM. The V and J ends lost 5 bases and 7 bases, in that order; junction bases with no gene match: 7. The DNA read from the CDR3 is TGTGCCAGCAGTCCCCTGGGGACTAGCGGGAGAAATGAG. It codes for CASSPLGTSGRNE. The full CDR3 sequence reads CASSPLGTSGRNEQFF. Looking up the rest from reference TRBV28 and TRBJ2-1 gives the full variable domain: DVKVTQSSRYLVKRTGEKVFLECVQDMDHENMFWYRQDPGLGLRLIYFSYDVKMKEKGDIPEGYSVSREKKERFSLILESASTNQTSMYLCASSPLGTSGRNEQFFGPGTRLTVL.

Concerning this clone itself: Read coverage stops 3 residues before the CDR3 terminus; the germline J gene supplies the remainder. This chain joins TRBV18 and TRBJ1-2; D is unclear. Germline V gene lookup returns CDR1 KGHSH and CDR2 LQKENI. The CDR3 totals 15 residues. The CDR3 sequence: CASSPSGSSYNDYTF. The CDR3 DNA, read in part, is TGTGCCAGCTCTCCCAGCGGGAGCTCCTACAATGAC.

As regards this clone: The read finishes 3 residues shy of the CDR3 end, and the germline J gene is used to complete it. The chain combines TRBV14 with TRBJ1-6; D may be TRBD1 (6 bases). V dropped 1 base and J dropped 10 bases, with 17 bases sitting between them. This CDR3 comprises 16 residues. Germline CDR1 and CDR2: SGHDN and FVKESK. Incomplete CDR3 DNA: TGTGCCAGCAGCCAAGCATTAGGTCAGGGGACCTCACCC. This codes for CASSQALGQGTSP. The whole CDR3 reads CASSQALGQGTSPLHF.

The DNA read from the CDR3 is TGCAGTGCTAGAGATACGGGGGTCACTGAA. This sequence encodes CSARDTGVTE. The CDR3, in full, reads CSARDTGVTEAFF. This rearrangement joins TRBV20-1 to TRBJ1-1, with D possibly TRBD1 on 5 matching bases. The sequenced fragment ends 3 residues before the CDR3 boundary, so the rest is inferred from the germline J gene. The germline V gene has CDR1 DFQATT and CDR2 SNEGSKA (reference sequence). V was shortened by 0 bases and J by 4 bases, with 9 bases between the two germline ends. This CDR3 region has 13 residues.

Points on this clone: The read ends 3 residues before the CDR3 terminus; that terminus is restored from the germline J gene. V usage is TRBV7-8 and J usage is TRBJ2-3, with D possibly TRBD2 on 6 matching bases. Between the trimmed V and J ends, which lost 11 bases and 4 bases, there was a span of 25 bases. The germline gives CDR1 SGHVS, CDR2 FQNEAQ. The CDR3 sequence is 16 residues long. The DNA read from the CDR3 is TGTGCCTGTTGGGCGGGGCGAATTCTTAGTGCAGATACG. Encoded protein: CACWAGRILSADT. From start to end, the CDR3 is CACWAGRILSADTQYF.

For this clone: The read is 3 residues too short to cover the CDR3 end, so that end is filled in from the germline J gene. This chain connects TRBV30 to TRBJ1-2; maybe TRBD1 (6 bases). The length of the CDR3 is 14 residues. Germline CDR1 reads GTSNPN; CDR2 reads SVGIG (reference sequence). The CDR3 sequence: CAWSDGGSTDTYTF. CDR3 bases read: TGTGCCTGGAGTGATGGGGGCAGCACAGATACC.

A note on this clone: The CDR3 end lies 3 residues beyond the end of the read and is filled in from the germline J gene. The chain couples TRBV13 to TRBJ2-3; D uncertain. The CDR3 is 16 amino acids. Germline V lookup: CDR1 PRHDT, CDR2 FYEKMQ (reference sequence). The CDR3 sequence: CASSLGSGGEEETQYF. The DNA read from the CDR3 is TGTGCCAGCAGCTTAGGGTCTGGCGGAGAAGAAGAGACG.

With regard to this clone: The DNA ends 3 residues before the CDR3 does, and the rest of the CDR3 is filled in from the germline J gene. The rearrangement uses TRBV7-8 and TRBJ1-5; no clear D gene. V was trimmed by 5 bases and J by 4 bases, leaving 9 bases between them. The germline gives CDR1 SGHVS, CDR2 FQNEAQ. This CDR3 has 13 amino acids. CDR3 sequence: CASSAAVNQPQHF. The sequenced part of the CDR3 DNA is TGTGCCAGCAGCGCTGCAGTGAATCAGCCC.

As regards this clone: The CDR3 end lies 3 residues beyond the end of the read and is filled in from the germline J gene. The rearrangement links TRBV6-2 or TRBV6-3 to TRBJ2-2; D not resolved. There are 12 residues in the CDR3. Germline V gene data show CDR1 as MNHEY and CDR2 as SVGEGT. Between the trimmed V and J ends, which lost 3 bases and 6 bases, there was a span of 5 bases. CDR3 DNA, as far as it was read: TGTGCCAGCAGTTATCGTTCCGGGGAG. This translates into CASSYRSGE. From start to end, the CDR3 is CASSYRSGELFF.

As concerns this clone: Read coverage stops 3 residues before the CDR3 terminus; the germline J gene supplies the remainder. The V call is TRBV5-1, the J call TRBJ1-2; weak D call: TRBD1 (6 bases). V lost 6 bases and J 6 bases, leaving 18 bases between the germline ends. Germline V gives CDR1 SGHRS, CDR2 YFSETQ. This CDR3 contains 14 residues. CDR3 protein: CASKGQGLKDGYTF. The sequenced CDR3 bases are TGCGCCAGCAAGGGCCAGGGGTTAAAAGATGGC. Combining the CDR3 with reference TRBV5-1 and TRBJ1-2 gives the whole variable domain KAGVTQTPRYLIKTRGQQVTLSCSPISGHRSVSWYQQTPGQGLQFLFEYFSETQRNKGNFPGRFSGRQFSNSRSEMNVSTLELGDSALYLCASKGQGLKDGYTFGSGTRLTVV.

Concerning this clone: Read sequence stops 3 residues before the CDR3 end, and the germline J gene provides the missing end. The chain couples TRBV13 to TRBJ2-2, with 7 positions matching TRBD1. CDR1 is PRHDT, CDR2 FYEKMQ, per germline (reference sequence). This CDR3 region has 16 residues. CDR3 sequence reads: CASSSDTGDSGEKLFF. CDR3 DNA (partial): TGTGCCAGCAGCTCCGATACAGGGGACAGCGGTGAAAAG. The complete variable domain, with remaining parts taken from reference TRBV13 and TRBJ2-2, reads AAGVIQSPRHLIKEKRETATLKCYPIPRHDTVYWYQQGPGQDPQFLISFYEKMQSDKGSIPDRFSAQQFSDYHSELNMSSLELGDSALYFCASSSDTGDSGEKLFFGEGSRLTVL.

A note on this clone: The DNA ends 3 residues before the CDR3 does, and the rest of the CDR3 is filled in from the germline J gene. The chain is built from TRBV10-3 and TRBJ2-1; TRBD2 agrees at 14 bases. V gave up 11 bases and J gave up 9 bases; unmatched junction bases: 9. CDR3 length equals 14 residues. The germline V gene encodes CDR1 ENHRY and CDR2 SYGVKD. The chain's CDR3 is CAARPGLAGVEQFF. The CDR3 DNA, read in part, is TGTGCCGCCAGGCCGGGACTAGCGGGAGTTGAG.

Comment on this clone: The read terminates 3 residues ahead of where the CDR3 ends, so the germline J gene completes it. The rearrangement joins TRBV19 to TRBJ2-2, with 9 bases that match TRBD2. From germline, CDR1 is LNHDA and CDR2 SQIVND (reference sequence). The CDR3 has 10 amino acids. CDR3 in amino acids: CASAGGLLFF. The sequenced part of the CDR3 DNA is TGTGCCAGCGCGGGAGGGCTG.

About this clone itself: The CDR3 extends 3 residues past the end of the read, so its final part is completed from the germline J gene. The chain combines TRBV30 with TRBJ1-2; 9 bases line up with TRBD1. V was clipped by 2 bases and J by 6 bases; unmatched bases: 7. CDR3 size: 14 residues. Germline V gene lookup returns CDR1 GTSNPN and CDR2 SVGIG (reference sequence). CDR3 DNA, as far as it was read: TGTGCCTGGAGTCCTACGGGACAGGGAAATGGC. This sequence encodes CAWSPTGQGNG. The complete CDR3 sequence is CAWSPTGQGNGYTF.

As to this clone: Read data end 3 residues before the CDR3 end; the end is taken from the germline J gene. The chain employs TRBV6-2 or TRBV6-3 and TRBJ1-2; no clear D gene. The CDR3 covers 13 residues. Germline V gene lookup returns CDR1 MNHEY and CDR2 SVGEGT. The sequenced part of the CDR3 DNA is TGTGCCAGCAGTTATAGCGGGTTCTACGAC. Residues: CASSYSGFYD. The full CDR3 protein reads CASSYSGFYDYTF.

A remark on this clone: The DNA ends 3 residues before the CDR3 does, and the rest of the CDR3 is filled in from the germline J gene. The V call is TRBV28, the J call TRBJ2-7, with 9 bases fitting TRBD2. Trimming cost V 4 bases and J 3 bases; bases outside gene matches: 10. This CDR3 is built from 16 residues. CDR1 MDHEN and CDR2 SYDVKM come from the germline V gene. The CDR3: CASSSPLKAGGYEQYF. The CDR3 DNA, read in part, is TGTGCCAGCAGTTCCCCCCTAAAAGCGGGAGGCTACGAG.

A note on this clone: The read comes to an end 3 residues before the CDR3 does, leaving the germline J gene to fill in the end. The chain employs TRBV18 and TRBJ1-2, with 10 bases aligning to TRBD1. Germline CDR1 KGHSH, CDR2 LQKENI. This CDR3 contains 16 residues. CDR3 DNA, as far as it was read: TGTGCCAGCTCACGGGACAGGGGACTAGCGGGATACGAC. Translating it yields CASSRDRGLAGYD. In full, the CDR3 reads CASSRDRGLAGYDYTF.